This section outlines one T cell receptor beta chain sequence together with its context. There is no known antigen for this receptor. No base-level quality is on record; no much larger clone is a single base apart. During the collection period, no immune events, such as infections, were documented for the healthy donors. Time-dependent variance in a beta-binomial model of T-cell clone differential abundance was calibrated using healthy-donor blood repertoires as a training cohort. The training cohort was composed of approximately ten healthy donors, 3 female and 7 male. An age range of about 29 to 65 years, with an average of about 45 years, was recorded for the donors. Whole blood, obtained from a commercial supplier, was collected from each healthy donor at three time points spaced roughly 14 days apart. Genomic DNA was extracted from unsorted whole blood for immunosequencing. This entry comes from a study of identifying expanded T cells in peripheral blood (dated by TCRdb to about 2019). Some background on the complete study: Technical replicates were generated by sequencing separate aliquots of the same genomic DNA pool, with four replicates compared pairwise.

There are 19 amino acids in the CDR3, from cysteine to phenylalanine inclusive. The kept DNA is CDR3 alone, 57 bases in frame from the first base. In the germline V gene, CDR1 corresponds to SGHTA and CDR2 to FQGNSA. V lost 2 bases and J lost 1 base, and the count of bases not matched to a germline gene is 12. The immunoSEQ Assay, which relies on bias-controlled multiplex PCR amplification of genomic DNA, was used to profile TCRbeta CDR3 regions. The paper's data handling went like this. The absolute abundance of each unique TCRbeta CDR3 region was quantified after sequences were collapsed and filtered. Differential abundance was tested with a binomial (Fisher-equivalent) model and with a beta-binomial model adding time-dependent variance fitted from healthy donors. Clones with fewer than 5 combined templates were removed, and differential abundance was called for clones with a Benjamini-Hochberg FDR below 0.01. Beta-binomial variance was modeled as a function of total template count across the two samples using the form v = (b*log(k)+a)^2. TCRdb carries this immuneACCESS record with in-frame sequences only. Its versions omit some clonotypes, under half of them owing to an unresolved V gene in the studies checked, with the rest unexplained. From that table come the V and J calls and clone size; the DNA was used to work out D and trimming. Present in this sample are roughly 120,000 clones, around 89% of which were seen just once. Around 8.2% of the sample is held by the ten biggest clonotypes.

What the study reported, not specific to this receptor: Across all healthy-donor time intervals, the beta-binomial model significantly cut both the number of clones called differentially abundant and the false-positive rate. In all healthy donors, the variance in clone template counts between samples taken 2 to 3 weeks apart rose significantly as total template count increased. It was expected by the authors that biological variance in healthy repertoires might increase further over much longer intervals, such as months to years. The binomial model flagged roughly 1.1 differentially abundant clones between technical replicates, compared with about 15 over about 2 weeks and approximately 20 over about 4 weeks.

Sequenced input: blood. The receptor comes from a person aged 18 to 70 in good health. This chain joins TRBV7-2 to TRBJ2-5; 11 bases in the middle match TRBD2. The CDR3 amino acid sequence is: CASSLFPSVAGGRQETQYF. The DNA sequence follows: TGTGCCAGCAGCTTATTCCCCTCGGTAGCGGGGGGGCGCCAAGAGACCCAGTACTTC.